A single sample is the source of the 9 T cell receptor beta chains below, sequenced in a study of CD8 T cells in ankylosing spondylitis (dated by TCRdb to between 2016 and 2019). The library was generated by 5' RACE. The instrument was an Illumina HiSeq 2500. The public sequencing data were trimmed at Q25 with fastp and processed into clonotypes with MiXCR by TCRdb, which kept only in-frame beta chains. Every CDR3 protein is listed once, alongside the most common genes and DNA of its rows. The sample records about 240,000 distinct CDR3 sequences, 7.5% to 9% of which are singletons. The ten most abundant clones make up around 7% of the sample. The sample taken for sequencing was blood, either unsorted or a sorted T cell fraction (not recorded which). Receptor source: a male donor with ankylosing spondylitis or in good health (not recorded which).

As for this clonotype: Given a much more abundant clone one base away, this may be a read error. V and J are TRBV11-2 and TRBJ2-2; TRBD2 matches 13 bases. The CDR3 runs 18 residues. Trimming took 4 bases from V and 4 from J; bases not matched to a gene: 9. Per the germline V gene, CDR1 is SGHAT and CDR2 is FQNNGV. This CDR3 is CASSSLGLAGMSTGELFF. For the CDR3, the DNA is TGTGCCAGCAGCTCGCTGGGACTAGCGGGGATGAGCACCGGGGAGCTGTTTTTT.

V usage is TRBV7-9 and J usage is TRBJ1-2, with 7 bases identical to TRBD1. Germline V gene data show CDR1 as SEHNR and CDR2 as FQNEAQ (reference sequence). V lost 5 bases, J lost 6 bases, and 15 bases stayed unmatched. The CDR3 is made up of 16 amino acids. CDR3 sequence: CASSADRDELLDGYTF. CDR3 nucleotides: TGTGCCAGCAGCGCCGACAGGGACGAGCTACTTGATGGCTACACCTTC.

The sample holds many counts of this clonotype. The chain links TRBV4-1 to TRBJ2-3; TRBD1 might be the D (6 bases). Germline V gene data show CDR1 as MGHRA and CDR2 as YSYEKL. Trimming cost V 2 bases and J 3 bases, with 15 bases left between them. This CDR3 is 16 amino acids long. DNA of the CDR3: TGCGCCAGCAGCCAACTCGGGACACTTGAAACAGATACGCAGTATTTT. It translates to CASSQLGTLETDTQYF.

This clonotype occurred many times. The chain recombines TRBV4-1 with TRBJ2-7; the D is unclear. V lost 3 bases and J lost 3, with 9 bases in between. The germline CDR1 and CDR2 sequences are MGHRA and YSYEKL. The CDR3 is made up of 13 amino acids. CDR3 amino acids: CASSQDEFYEQYF. DNA for the CDR3: TGCGCCAGCAGCCAGGACGAATTCTACGAGCAGTACTTC.

In this sample, this clonotype turned up many times. V and J are TRBV5-6 and TRBJ2-3, with a tentative D call TRBD1 (6 bases). The CDR3 is 13 amino acids. Germline CDR1 is SGHDT and CDR2 is YYEEEE. Trimming left V 9 bases short and J 5 bases short, with 16 bases between. The CDR3 here is CATRRDIKDTQYF. DNA for the CDR3: TGTGCCACTCGTCGGGACATAAAAGATACGCAGTATTTT.

J is TRBJ1-1 and V is TRBV7-2, with D tentatively TRBD1 (5 bases). The germline V and J ends were trimmed by 2 bases and 3 bases, with 13 bases remaining between them. The CDR3 length is 15 residues. Germline-derived CDR1 and CDR2 are SGHTA and FQGNSA. CDR3 amino acids: CASSLSGAGHTEAFF. The CDR3, as DNA: TGTGCCAGCAGCTTAAGCGGGGCGGGGCACACTGAAGCTTTCTTT.

This clonotype came up a few times. This chain connects TRBV30 to TRBJ2-4; D possibly corresponds to TRBD1 (5 bases). Germline-derived CDR1 and CDR2 are GTSNPN and SVGIG (reference sequence). The CDR3 has 13 amino acids. Trimming took 4 bases from V and 4 from J, leaving 11 bases between them. CDR3 protein: CAWTGRVKNIQYF. The CDR3 nucleotides are TGTGCCTGGACGGGCAGGGTAAAAAACATTCAGTACTTC.

The chain couples TRBV7-9 to TRBJ2-7; possibly TRBD1 for D (6 bases). Germline values: CDR1 SEHNR, CDR2 FQNEAQ (reference sequence). V lost 5 bases, J lost 3 bases, and 11 bases lay in between. CDR3 length equals 13 residues. The CDR3 coding sequence is TGTGCCAGCAGCGGGACATCCAGCTACGAGCAGTACTTC. Amino acids: CASSGTSSYEQYF.

The chain uses TRBV20-1 and TRBJ2-1; 7 bases agree with TRBD2. From germline, CDR1 is DFQATT and CDR2 SNEGSKA (reference sequence). This CDR3 has 14 residues. The junction had 6 bases not matched to a gene; V was cut back by 3 bases and J by 4 bases. Here the CDR3 DNA reads TGCAGTGCTAGGCGGGGGTCGCCTTACAATGAGCAGTTCTTC. Translated, it gives CSARRGSPYNEQFF.